This TCR beta chain was sequenced during a study of blood T cell repertoires in COVID-19. This table comes from immunoSEQ multiplex PCR, and its TCRdb copy is limited to in-frame clones, with some not included. Of roughly 400,000 clones listed, around nine tenths are singletons. The sequencing input was PBMCs or T cells enriched from blood (not recorded which). This clonotype originated in a woman younger than 35 who had been exposed to COVID-19.

CDR3 in DNA: TGTGCCAGCACAGGGGCCGGAAACACCATATATTTT. It specifies CASTGAGNTIYF. The chain is built from TRBV7-9 and TRBJ1-3; possibly TRBD1 for D (6 bases). The V gene lost 7 bases and the J gene lost 4 bases, with 8 bases spanning the gap. The CDR3 spans 12 residues. Germline loops: CDR1 SEHNR, CDR2 FQNEAQ (reference sequence).